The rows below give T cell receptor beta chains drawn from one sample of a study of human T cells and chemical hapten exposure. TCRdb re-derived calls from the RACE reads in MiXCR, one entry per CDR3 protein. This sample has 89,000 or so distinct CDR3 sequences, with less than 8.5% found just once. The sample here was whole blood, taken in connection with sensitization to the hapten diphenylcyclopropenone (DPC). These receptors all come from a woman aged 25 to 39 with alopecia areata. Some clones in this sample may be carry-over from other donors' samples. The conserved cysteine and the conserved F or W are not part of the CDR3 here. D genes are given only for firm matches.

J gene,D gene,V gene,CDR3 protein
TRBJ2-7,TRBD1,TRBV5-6,ASSPGTGRREQY
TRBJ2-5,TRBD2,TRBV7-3,ASSFGTSGGAGVETQY
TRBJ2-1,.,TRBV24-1,ATSTGNEQF
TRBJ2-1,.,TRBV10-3,AISGLSAYNEQF
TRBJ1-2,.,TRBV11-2,ASSEHIANYGYT
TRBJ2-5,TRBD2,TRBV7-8,ASSLQGLAVLETQY
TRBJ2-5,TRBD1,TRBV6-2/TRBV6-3,ASSYDRVRETQY
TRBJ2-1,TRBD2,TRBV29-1,SGTGTSGGPSNYNEQF
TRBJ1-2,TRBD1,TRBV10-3,AISEITGDGYT
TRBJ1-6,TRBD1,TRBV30,AGAVQQGNSPLH
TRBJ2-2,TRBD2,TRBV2,ASSEARATSGEYIGELF
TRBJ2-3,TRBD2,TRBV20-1,SASLAGFTDTQY
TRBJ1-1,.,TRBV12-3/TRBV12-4,ASSRTPGGTEAF
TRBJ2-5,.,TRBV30,AWAQETQY
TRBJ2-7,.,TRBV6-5,ASRGQSLGAYEQY
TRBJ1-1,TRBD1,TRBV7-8,ASSLWTGMNTEAF
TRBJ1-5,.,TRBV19,ASSPQGHQPQH
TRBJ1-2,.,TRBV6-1,ASVRGGVYGYT
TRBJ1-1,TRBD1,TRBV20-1,SARTRDRSHPTEAF
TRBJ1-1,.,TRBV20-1,SANSEMNTEAF
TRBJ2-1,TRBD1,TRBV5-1,ASSAGTGAYNEQF
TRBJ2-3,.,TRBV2,ASSLGAGPADTQY
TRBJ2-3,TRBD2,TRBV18,ASSPPTGLAGGDTQY
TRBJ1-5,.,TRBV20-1,SAHTGGNQPQH
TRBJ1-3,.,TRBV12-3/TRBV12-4,ASSDPISGNTIY
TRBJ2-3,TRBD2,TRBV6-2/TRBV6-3,ASSFRLELTSGGASTDTQY
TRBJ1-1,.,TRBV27,ASSLLPLNTEAF
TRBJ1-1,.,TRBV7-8,ASSLGLDTEAF
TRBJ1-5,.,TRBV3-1,ASSLGFTGQTNQPQH
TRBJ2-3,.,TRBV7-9,ASSSTDLLATDTQY
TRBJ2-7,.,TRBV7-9,ASSLATGGHYEQY
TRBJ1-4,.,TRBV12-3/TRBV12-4,ASSLEGRHSQLF
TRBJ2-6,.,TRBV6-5,ASSYRGGGGANVLT
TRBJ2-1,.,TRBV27,ASSFLRTEGYNEQF
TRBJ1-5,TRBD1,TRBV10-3,AISDRGDQPQH
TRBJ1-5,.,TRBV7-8,ASSFMGEGQPQH
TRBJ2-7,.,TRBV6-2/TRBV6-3,ATTPRARSGQYEQY
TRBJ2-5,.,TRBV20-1,SARFGPPVKETQY